A selection of T cell receptor beta chains follows, all from one sample in a study of blood T cell repertoires in COVID-19. This table comes from immunoSEQ multiplex PCR, and its TCRdb copy is limited to in-frame clones, with some not included. This table holds about 55,000 clones, 85% found once. Sequencing was done on a sample of peripheral blood. The receptors originated from a human donor in a cohort sampled during active COVID-19. CDR3s include the opening cysteine and the closing phenylalanine or tryptophan. The order of the fields is V gene, D gene, J gene, clone size, CDR3 protein, CDR3 DNA. D genes are given only for firm matches. Clone size is not always given. Where it is, it says once, few, many or a class for expanded clones.

>TRBV4-3|NA|TRBJ2-3|NA
CASSQAPLTGLDTQYF
TGCGCCAGCAGCCAAGCCCCTCTTACAGGGTTAGATACGCAGTATTTT
>TRBV30|NA|TRBJ2-2|NA
CAWILRGRNIGELFF
TGTGCCTGGATCCTTCGAGGGAGGAATATCGGGGAGCTGTTTTTT
>TRBV27|TRBD2|TRBJ2-3|NA
CASSLDLGGSGRDTQYF
TGTGCCAGCAGTTTAGACCTGGGGGGTAGCGGGAGAGATACGCAGTATTTT
>TRBV5-1|TRBD2|TRBJ2-7|once
CASSFFPKSPGLAGAYYEQYF
TGCGCCAGCAGCTTCTTCCCTAAATCTCCGGGACTAGCGGGAGCGTACTACGAGCAGTACTTC
>TRBV5-1|NA|TRBJ2-5|NA
CASSLVTGAQTQYF
TGCGCCAGCAGCTTGGTTACAGGTGCCCAGACCCAGTACTTC
>TRBV7-3|TRBD2|TRBJ2-7|NA
CASSLYGTSGGIQYF
TGTGCCAGCAGCTTGTATGGGACTAGCGGGGGGATCCAGTACTTC
>TRBV24-1|TRBD1|TRBJ2-1|NA
CATSDPDRGLRSEQFF
TGTGCCACCAGTGACCCCGACAGGGGGCTTCGTAGTGAGCAGTTCTTC
>TRBV7-2|NA|TRBJ1-5|once
CASSLVSGEGQPQHF
TGTGCCAGCAGCTTAGTATCAGGGGAGGGTCAGCCCCAGCATTTT
>TRBV10-2|TRBD1|TRBJ2-1|NA
CASTSRDRGNEQFF
TGCGCCAGCACTTCCCGGGACAGGGGAAATGAGCAGTTCTTC
>TRBV11-2|NA|TRBJ1-5|NA
CASSLDGGGNQPQHF
TGTGCCAGCAGCTTAGACGGAGGGGGCAATCAGCCCCAGCATTTT
>TRBV6-5|NA|TRBJ1-2|NA
CASSYSGAPNYGYTF
TGTGCCAGCAGTTACAGCGGGGCCCCTAACTATGGCTACACCTTC
>TRBV25-1|NA|TRBJ2-1|NA
CASSAKGRTNEQFF
TGTGCCAGCAGTGCTAAAGGGAGGACAAATGAGCAGTTCTTC
>TRBV28|TRBD2|TRBJ2-1|NA
CASRPGLAGGRSYNEQFF
TGTGCCAGCAGACCGGGACTAGCGGGAGGTAGATCCTACAATGAGCAGTTCTTC
>TRBV29-1|TRBD2|TRBJ2-7|NA
CSAVSGSYPYEQYF
TGCAGCGCCGTTAGCGGGAGTTACCCCTACGAGCAGTACTTC
>TRBV10-2|NA|TRBJ2-7|NA
CASRQGTYEQYF
TGCGCCAGCAGGCAGGGGACCTACGAGCAGTACTTC
>TRBV10-3|NA|TRBJ1-3|few
CAIAQAENTIYF
TGTGCCATCGCGCAGGCTGAAAACACCATATATTTT
>TRBV5-4|TRBD2|TRBJ2-1|NA
CASSLGLAGPRDEQFF
TGTGCCAGCAGCTTGGGGCTAGCGGGGCCTAGGGATGAGCAGTTCTTC